The clone carrying this TCR beta chain was detected a few times. Its matching antigen is unknown. The authors produced cDNA by 5'RACE using 10-nucleotide random UMIs. Every sequencing run produced over 160 million TCR-beta sequences that came from 15-18 subjects. TCRdb re-called the 5' RACE reads through MiXCR, storing one row per CDR3 protein. Of approximately 90,000 distinct CDR3 sequences detected, roughly 3.5% appear once; the ten largest clones hold 5% to 6.5%. This sample is part of a study of neurological immune-mediated disorders. CDR3 length: 15 residues. Between the trimmed V and J ends, which lost 3 bases and 0 bases, there was a span of 13 bases. The germline gives CDR1 SGHKS, CDR2 YYEKEE (reference sequence). Study-wide results and limits: For the multiple sclerosis repertoire cluster, no association with any clinical or MRI feature was found. No sharing of CDR3 amino acid sequences was observed among expanded clones across subjects, suggesting private repertoires in all groups.

The sample comprised PBMCs. The chain employs TRBV5-5 and TRBJ2-7; no clear D. The sequence came from a woman between 18 and 30 years old with multiple sclerosis. The CDR3 loop reads CASSSAYQSSYEQYF. CDR3 nucleotides: TGTGCCAGCAGCTCCGCATACCAGTCCTCCTACGAGCAGTACTTC.